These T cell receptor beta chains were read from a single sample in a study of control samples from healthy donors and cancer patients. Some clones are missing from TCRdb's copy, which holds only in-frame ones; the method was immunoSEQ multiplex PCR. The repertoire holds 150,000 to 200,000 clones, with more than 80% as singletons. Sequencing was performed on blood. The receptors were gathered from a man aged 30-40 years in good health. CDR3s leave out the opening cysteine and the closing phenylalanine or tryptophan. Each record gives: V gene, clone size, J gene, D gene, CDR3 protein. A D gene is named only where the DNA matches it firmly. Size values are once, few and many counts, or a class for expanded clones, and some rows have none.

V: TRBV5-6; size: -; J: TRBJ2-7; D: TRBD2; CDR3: ASSLGLAGAHEQY
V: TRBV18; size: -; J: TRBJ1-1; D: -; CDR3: ASSGANTEAF
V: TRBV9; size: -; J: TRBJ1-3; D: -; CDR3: ASSSDSYSGNTIY
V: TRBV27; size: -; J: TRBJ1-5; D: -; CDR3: ASSLLAGPPQPQH
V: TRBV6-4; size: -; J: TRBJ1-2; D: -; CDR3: ASRPGQGHGYT
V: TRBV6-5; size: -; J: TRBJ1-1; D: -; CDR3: ASAGNTEAF
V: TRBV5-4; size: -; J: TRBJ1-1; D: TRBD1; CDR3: ASSPPPGQVISEAF
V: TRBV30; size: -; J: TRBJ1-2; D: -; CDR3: AGGRPGDYGYT
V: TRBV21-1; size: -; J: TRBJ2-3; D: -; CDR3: ASSPRRGADTQY
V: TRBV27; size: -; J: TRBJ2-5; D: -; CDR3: ASSLSNGRVETQY
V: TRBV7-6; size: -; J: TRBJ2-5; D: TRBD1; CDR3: ASSNTGGDMETQY
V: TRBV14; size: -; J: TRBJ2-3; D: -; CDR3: ASSQKRGAPDTQY
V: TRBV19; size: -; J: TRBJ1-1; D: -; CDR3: ASSTSGVSTEAF
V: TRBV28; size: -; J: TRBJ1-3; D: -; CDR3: ASRSGRYSGNTIY
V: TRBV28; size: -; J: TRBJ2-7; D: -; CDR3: ASSPLRMVYEQY
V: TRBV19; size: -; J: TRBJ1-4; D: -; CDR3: ASSIGGATNEKLF
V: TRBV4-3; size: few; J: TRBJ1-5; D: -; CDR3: ASSQDRRQPQH
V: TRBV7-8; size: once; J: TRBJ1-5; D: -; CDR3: ASSLARDQPQH
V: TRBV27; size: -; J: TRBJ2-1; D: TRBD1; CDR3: ASSLAGDRGRNEQF
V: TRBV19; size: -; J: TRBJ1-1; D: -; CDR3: ASSTPGGNTEAF
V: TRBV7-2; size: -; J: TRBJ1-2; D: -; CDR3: ASSPKQVYGYT
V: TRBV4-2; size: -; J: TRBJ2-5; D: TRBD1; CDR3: ASSQDQGQGRETQY
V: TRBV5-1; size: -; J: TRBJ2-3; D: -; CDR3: ASSSRGDTDTQY
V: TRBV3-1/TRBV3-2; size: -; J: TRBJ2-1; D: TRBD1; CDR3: ASSRTGGYNEQF
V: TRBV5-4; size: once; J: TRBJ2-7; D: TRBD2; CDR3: ASSRGRTRDYEQY
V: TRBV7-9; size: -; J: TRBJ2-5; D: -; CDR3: ASSLAFQRYLQETQY
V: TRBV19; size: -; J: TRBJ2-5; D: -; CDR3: ASSIATRGMKTQY
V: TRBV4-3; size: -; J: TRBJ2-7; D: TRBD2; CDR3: ASSQTLAGGYEQY
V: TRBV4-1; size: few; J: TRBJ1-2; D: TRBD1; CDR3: ASSQRQGVNYGYT
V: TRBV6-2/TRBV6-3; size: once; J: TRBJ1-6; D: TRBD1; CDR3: ASSSPDRLNSPLH
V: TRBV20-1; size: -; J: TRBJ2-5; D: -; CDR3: SVRQETQY
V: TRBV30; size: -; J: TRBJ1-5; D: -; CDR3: AWSETVNQPQH
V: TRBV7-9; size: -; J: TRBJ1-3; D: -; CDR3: ASSQSAEGTLLNTIY
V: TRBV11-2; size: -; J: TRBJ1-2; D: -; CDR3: ASSLGGRRGYT
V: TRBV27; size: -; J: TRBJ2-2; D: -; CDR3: ASSWGAGELF
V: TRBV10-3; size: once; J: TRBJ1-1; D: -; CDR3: AIRGGAGGTEAF
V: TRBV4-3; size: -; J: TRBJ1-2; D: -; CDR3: ASSQEWPAANYGYT
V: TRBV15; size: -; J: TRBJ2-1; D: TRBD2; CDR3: ATSRRSGSRNNEQF
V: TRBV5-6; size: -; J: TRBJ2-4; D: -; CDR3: ASSLEGTRNIQY
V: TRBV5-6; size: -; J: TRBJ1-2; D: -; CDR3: ASSFGNYGYT
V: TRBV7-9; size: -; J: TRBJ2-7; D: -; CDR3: ASSLGGGTEQY
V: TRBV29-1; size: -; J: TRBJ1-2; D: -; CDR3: SVESPGGYT
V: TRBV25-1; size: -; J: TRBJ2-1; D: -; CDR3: ASKVDGGHGEQF
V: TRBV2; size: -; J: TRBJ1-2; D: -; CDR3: ASSEQGNSWGYT
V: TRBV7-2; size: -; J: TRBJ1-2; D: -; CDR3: ASSLDLTGKHNYGYT
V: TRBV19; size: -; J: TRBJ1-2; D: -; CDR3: ASSTQVLANGYT
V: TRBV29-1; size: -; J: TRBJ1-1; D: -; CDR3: SVEGAGQAF
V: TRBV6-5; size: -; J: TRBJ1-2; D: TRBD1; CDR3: ASSETGNYGYT
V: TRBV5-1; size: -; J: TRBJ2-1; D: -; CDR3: ASSTGFGNEQF
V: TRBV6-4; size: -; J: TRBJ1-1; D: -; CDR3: ASSKRHIPGNTEAF
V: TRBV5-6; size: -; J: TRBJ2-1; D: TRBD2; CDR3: ASSLDRGGDYNEQF
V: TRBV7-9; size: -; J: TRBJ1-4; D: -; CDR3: ASSLGGQSEKLF
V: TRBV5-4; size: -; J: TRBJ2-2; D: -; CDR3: ASSFNVPGELF